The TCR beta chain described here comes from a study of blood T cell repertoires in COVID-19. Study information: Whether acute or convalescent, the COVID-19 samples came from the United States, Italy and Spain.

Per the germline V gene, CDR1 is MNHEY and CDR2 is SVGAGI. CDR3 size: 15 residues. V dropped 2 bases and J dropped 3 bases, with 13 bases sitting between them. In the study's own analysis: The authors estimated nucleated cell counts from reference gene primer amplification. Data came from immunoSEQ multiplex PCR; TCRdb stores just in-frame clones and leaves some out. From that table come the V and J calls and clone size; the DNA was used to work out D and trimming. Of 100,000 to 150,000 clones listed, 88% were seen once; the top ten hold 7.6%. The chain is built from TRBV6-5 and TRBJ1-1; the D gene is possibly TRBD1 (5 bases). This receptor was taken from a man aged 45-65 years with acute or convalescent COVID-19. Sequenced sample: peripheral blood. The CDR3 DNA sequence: TGTGCCAGCAGTTACATCCCCACAGGTTACACTGAAGCTTTCTTT. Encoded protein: CASSYIPTGYTEAFF.